This T cell receptor beta chain was recovered during a study of shared clonotypes between healthy human individuals. V was cut by 4 bases and J by 6 bases, with 11 bases left in between. The germline gives CDR1 MNHEY, CDR2 SMNVEV (reference sequence). This CDR3 spans 13 amino acids. Repertoires were generated with immunoSEQ multiplex PCR, while TCRdb's copy carries only in-frame clones and drops some. This sample yields about 1.5 million clones, of which roughly 98% are seen a single time; roughly 0.45% belongs to the top ten. The receptor comes from a young man in good health. Source material: naive CD4+ T cells sorted from blood. Subset: CD45RA+ positively selected. The rearrangement links TRBV27 to TRBJ2-3; possible D gene TRBD2, 6 bases. The CDR3 reads CASSSREWDTQYF. The CDR3 DNA is TGTGCCAGCAGTTCTCGGGAGTGGGATACGCAGTATTTT.